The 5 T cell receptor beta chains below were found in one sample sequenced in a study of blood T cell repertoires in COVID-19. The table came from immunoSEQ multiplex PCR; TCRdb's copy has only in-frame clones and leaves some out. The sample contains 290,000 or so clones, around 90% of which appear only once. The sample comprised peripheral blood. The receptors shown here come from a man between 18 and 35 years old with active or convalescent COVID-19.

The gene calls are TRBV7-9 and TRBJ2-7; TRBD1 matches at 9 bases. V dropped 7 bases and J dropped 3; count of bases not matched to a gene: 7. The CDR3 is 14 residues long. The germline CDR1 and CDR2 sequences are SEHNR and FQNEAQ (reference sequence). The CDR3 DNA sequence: TGTGCCAGCAAACCGGGACAGGGAAACTACGAGCAGTACTTC. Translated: CASKPGQGNYEQYF.

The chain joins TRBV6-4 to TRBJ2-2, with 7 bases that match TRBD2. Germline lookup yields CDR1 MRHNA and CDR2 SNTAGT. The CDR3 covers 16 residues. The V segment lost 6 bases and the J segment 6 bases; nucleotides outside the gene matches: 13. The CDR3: CASSAGGSPGAGELFF. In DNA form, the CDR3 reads TGTGCCAGCAGCGCAGGCGGGAGCCCCGGGGCCGGGGAGCTGTTTTTT.

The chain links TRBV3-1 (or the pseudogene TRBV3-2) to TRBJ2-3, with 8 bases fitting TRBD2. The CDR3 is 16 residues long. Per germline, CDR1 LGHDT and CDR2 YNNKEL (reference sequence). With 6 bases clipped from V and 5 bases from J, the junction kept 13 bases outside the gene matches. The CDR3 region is CASSPSAGGNRDTQYF. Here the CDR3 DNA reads TGTGCCAGCAGTCCTTCGGCGGGGGGAAATAGAGATACGCAGTATTTT.

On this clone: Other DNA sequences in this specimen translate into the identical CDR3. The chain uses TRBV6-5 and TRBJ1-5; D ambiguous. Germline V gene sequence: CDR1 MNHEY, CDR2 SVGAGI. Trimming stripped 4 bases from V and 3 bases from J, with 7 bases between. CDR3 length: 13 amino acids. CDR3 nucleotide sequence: TGTGCCAGCAGTTTGAGATTCAATCAGCCCCAGCATTTT. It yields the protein CASSLRFNQPQHF.

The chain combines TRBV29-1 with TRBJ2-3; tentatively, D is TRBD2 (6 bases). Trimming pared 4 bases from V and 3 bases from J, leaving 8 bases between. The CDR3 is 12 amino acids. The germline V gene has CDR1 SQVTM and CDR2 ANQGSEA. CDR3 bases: TGCAGCGTTGGCCGGGAGACAGATACGCAGTATTTT. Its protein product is CSVGRETDTQYF.